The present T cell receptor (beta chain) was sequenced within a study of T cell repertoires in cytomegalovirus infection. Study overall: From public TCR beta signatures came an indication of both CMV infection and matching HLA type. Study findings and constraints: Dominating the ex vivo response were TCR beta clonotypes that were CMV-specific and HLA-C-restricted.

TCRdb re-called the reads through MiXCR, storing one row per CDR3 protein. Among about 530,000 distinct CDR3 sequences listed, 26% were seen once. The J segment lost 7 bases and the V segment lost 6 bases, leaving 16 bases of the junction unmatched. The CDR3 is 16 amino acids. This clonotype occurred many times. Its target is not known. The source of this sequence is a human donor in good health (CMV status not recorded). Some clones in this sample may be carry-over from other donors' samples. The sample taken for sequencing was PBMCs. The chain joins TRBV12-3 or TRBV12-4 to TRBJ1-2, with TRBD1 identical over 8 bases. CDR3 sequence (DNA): TGTGCCAGCAGCCCAACCGGAGGGACAGGCCAGGGTGGCTACACCTTC. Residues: CASSPTGGTGQGGYTF.